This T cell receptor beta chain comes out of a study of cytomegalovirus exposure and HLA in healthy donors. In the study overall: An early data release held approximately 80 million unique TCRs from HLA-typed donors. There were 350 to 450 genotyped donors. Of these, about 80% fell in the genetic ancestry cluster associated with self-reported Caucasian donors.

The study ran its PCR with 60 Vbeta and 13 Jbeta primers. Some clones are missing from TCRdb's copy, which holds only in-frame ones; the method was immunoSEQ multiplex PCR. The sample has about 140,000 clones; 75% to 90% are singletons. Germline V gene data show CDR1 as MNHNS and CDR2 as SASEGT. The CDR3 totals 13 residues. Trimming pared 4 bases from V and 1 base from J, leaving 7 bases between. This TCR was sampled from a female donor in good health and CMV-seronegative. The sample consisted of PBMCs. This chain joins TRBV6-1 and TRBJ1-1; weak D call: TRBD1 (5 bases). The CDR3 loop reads CASSAQGNTEAFF. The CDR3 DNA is TGTGCCAGCAGTGCCCAGGGGAACACTGAAGCTTTCTTT.